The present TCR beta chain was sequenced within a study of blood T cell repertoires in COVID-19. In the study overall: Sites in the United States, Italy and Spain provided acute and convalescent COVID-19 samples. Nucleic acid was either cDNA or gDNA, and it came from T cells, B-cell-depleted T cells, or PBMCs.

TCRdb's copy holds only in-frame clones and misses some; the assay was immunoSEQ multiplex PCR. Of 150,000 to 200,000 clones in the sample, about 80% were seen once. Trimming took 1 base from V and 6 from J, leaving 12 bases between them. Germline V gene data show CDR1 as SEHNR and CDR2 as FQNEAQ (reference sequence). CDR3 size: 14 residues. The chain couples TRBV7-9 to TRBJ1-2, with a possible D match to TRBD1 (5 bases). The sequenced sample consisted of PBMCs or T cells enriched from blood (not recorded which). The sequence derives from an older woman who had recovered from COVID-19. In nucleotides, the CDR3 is TGTGCCAGCAGCTTAGTAAAAGGGGTTGATGGCTACACCTTC. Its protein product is CASSLVKGVDGYTF.